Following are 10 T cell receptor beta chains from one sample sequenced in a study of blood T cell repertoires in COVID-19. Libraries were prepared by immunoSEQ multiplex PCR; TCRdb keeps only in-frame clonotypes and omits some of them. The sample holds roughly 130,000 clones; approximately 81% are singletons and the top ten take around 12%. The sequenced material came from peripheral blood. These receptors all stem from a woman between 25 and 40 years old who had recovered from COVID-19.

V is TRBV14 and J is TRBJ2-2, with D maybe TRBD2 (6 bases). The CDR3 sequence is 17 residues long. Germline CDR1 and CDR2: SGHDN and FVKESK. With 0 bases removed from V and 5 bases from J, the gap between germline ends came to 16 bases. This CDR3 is CASSQEVSGGRTGELFF. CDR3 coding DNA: TGTGCCAGCAGCCAAGAGGTAAGTGGGGGGAGAACCGGGGAGCTGTTTTTT. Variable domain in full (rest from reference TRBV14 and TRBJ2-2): EAGVTQFPSHSVIEKGQTVTLRCDPISGHDNLYWYRRVMGKEIKFLLHFVKESKQDESGMPNNRFLAERTGGTYSTLKVQPAELEDSGVYFCASSQEVSGGRTGELFFGEGSRLTVL.

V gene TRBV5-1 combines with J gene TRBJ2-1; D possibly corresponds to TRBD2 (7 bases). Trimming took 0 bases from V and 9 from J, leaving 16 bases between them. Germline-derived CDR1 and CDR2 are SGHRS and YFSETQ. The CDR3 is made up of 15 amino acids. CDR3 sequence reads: CASSLGPGGATEQFF. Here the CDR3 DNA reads TGCGCCAGCAGCTTGGGGCCTGGGGGGGCCACTGAGCAGTTCTTC. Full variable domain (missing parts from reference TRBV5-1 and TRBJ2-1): KAGVTQTPRYLIKTRGQQVTLSCSPISGHRSVSWYQQTPGQGLQFLFEYFSETQRNKGNFPGRFSGRQFSNSRSEMNVSTLELGDSALYLCASSLGPGGATEQFFGPGTRLTVL.

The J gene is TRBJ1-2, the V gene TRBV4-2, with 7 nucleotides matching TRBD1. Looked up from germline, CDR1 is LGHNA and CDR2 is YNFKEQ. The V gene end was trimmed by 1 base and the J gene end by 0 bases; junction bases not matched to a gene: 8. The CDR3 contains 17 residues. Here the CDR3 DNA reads TGTGCCAGCAGCCAAGTAGGCCTCCAGGGGGCTAACTATGGCTACACCTTC. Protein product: CASSQVGLQGANYGYTF.

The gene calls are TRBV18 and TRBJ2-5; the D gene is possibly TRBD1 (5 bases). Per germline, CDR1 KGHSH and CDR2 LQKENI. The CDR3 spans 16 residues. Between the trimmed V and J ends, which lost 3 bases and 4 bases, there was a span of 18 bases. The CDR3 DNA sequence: TGTGCCAGCTCACCTTTCGGCCAGGGAAGAGGAGAGACCCAGTACTTC. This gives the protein CASSPFGQGRGETQYF.

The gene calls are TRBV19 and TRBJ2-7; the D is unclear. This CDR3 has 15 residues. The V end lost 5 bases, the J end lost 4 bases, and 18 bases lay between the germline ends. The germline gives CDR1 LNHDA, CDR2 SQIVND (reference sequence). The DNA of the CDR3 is TGTGCCAGTAGTCCCGTTGTGGGTGCGGTTTACGAGCAGTACTTC. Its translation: CASSPVVGAVYEQYF.

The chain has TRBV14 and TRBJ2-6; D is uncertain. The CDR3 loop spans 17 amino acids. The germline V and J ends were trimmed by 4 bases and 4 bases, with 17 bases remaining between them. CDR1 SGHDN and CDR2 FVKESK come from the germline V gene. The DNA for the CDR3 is TGTGCCAGCAGCCTAAGAGGCTGGGTTGGGGGGGCCAACGTCCTGACTTTC. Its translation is CASSLRGWVGGANVLTF.

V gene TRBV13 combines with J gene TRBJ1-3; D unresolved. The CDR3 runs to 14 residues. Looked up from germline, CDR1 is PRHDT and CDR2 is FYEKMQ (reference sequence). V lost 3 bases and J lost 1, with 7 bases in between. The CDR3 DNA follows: TGTGCCAGCAGCTTTCGCGAGTCTGGAAACACCATATATTTT. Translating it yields CASSFRESGNTIYF. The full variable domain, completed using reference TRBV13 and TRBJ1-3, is AAGVIQSPRHLIKEKRETATLKCYPIPRHDTVYWYQQGPGQDPQFLISFYEKMQSDKGSIPDRFSAQQFSDYHSELNMSSLELGDSALYFCASSFRESGNTIYFGEGSWLTVV.

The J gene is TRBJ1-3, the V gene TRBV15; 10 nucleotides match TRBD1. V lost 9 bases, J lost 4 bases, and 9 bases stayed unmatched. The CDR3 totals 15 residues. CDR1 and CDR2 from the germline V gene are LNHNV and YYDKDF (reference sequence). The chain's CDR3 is CATGDRGTFGNTIYF. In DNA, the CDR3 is TGTGCCACTGGGGACAGGGGCACTTTCGGAAACACCATATATTTT. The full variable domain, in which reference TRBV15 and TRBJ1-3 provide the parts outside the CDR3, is DAMVIQNPRYQVTQFGKPVTLSCSQTLNHNVMYWYQQKSSQAPKLLFHYYDKDFNNEADTPDNFQSRRPNTSFCFLDIRSPGLGDTAMYLCATGDRGTFGNTIYFGEGSWLTVV.

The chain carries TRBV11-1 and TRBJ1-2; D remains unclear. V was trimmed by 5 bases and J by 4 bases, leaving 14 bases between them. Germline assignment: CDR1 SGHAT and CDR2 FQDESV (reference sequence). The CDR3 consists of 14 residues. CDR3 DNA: TGTGCCAGCAGCCAGGACTGGAGCGCCTATGGCTACACCTTC. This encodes CASSQDWSAYGYTF. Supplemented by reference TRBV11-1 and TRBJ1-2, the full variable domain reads EAEVAQSPRYKITEKSQAVAFWCDPISGHATLYWYRQILGQGPELLVQFQDESVVDDSQLPKDRFSAERLKGVDSTLKIQPAELGDSAMYLCASSQDWSAYGYTFGSGTRLTVV.

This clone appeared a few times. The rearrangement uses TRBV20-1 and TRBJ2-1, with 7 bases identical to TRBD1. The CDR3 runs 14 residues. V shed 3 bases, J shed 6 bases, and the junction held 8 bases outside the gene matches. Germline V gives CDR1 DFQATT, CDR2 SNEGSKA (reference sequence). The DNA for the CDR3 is TGCAGTGCTAGTCTAGGACAGGAAATCAATGAGCAGTTCTTC. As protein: CSASLGQEINEQFF.